Listed below are T cell receptor beta chains from one sample, sequenced in a study of cytomegalovirus exposure and HLA in healthy donors. Only in-frame clones appear in the TCRdb table, and some are missing; sequencing was by immunoSEQ multiplex PCR. The sample carries a few hundred thousand clones, approximately 88% recorded once. The sequenced material came from PBMCs. The receptor source for this set is a woman in her thirties in good health and CMV-seropositive. The CDR3 runs from the conserved cysteine through the conserved F or W. The D gene is left open where the match is weak. Size values are once, few and many counts, or a class for expanded clones, and some rows have none.

cdr3_aa cdr3_nt clone_size d_call v_call cdr3_length j_call
CASSLKSKGHNEQFF TGTGCCAGCAGCTTAAAGAGTAAGGGCCACAATGAGCAGTTCTTC . . TRBV7-2 15 TRBJ2-1
CASSLRQGTTGNTIYF TGTGCCAGCAGCCTCCGACAGGGAACAACTGGAAACACCATATATTTT . TRBD1 TRBV11-2 16 TRBJ1-3
CASSLGTRLYEQYF TGTGCCAGCAGCTTAGGCACTAGGCTCTACGAGCAGTACTTC . . TRBV7-8 14 TRBJ2-7
CASSRGQGYEQYF TGTGCCAGCAGCCGGGGACAGGGATACGAGCAGTACTTC . TRBD1 TRBV7-9 13 TRBJ2-7
CASSLAATGGDGGYTF TGTGCCAGCAGTTTAGCCGCGACAGGGGGAGACGGTGGCTACACCTTC once TRBD1 TRBV28 16 TRBJ1-2
CASSFNGGLAFF TGCGCCAGCAGCTTTAATGGGGGGTTGGCTTTCTTT . . TRBV5-1 12 TRBJ1-1
CASSSGPLSQPQHF TGTGCCAGCAGCTCCGGACCGCTCAGCCAGCCCCAGCATTTT once . TRBV7-2 14 TRBJ1-5
CASHRDREFQETQYF TGTGCCAGCCACCGGGACAGGGAATTCCAAGAGACCCAGTACTTC . TRBD1 TRBV2 15 TRBJ2-5
CASSPAKTYGEQYF TGTGCCAGCTCACCAGCCAAAACCTACGGCGAGCAGTACTTC . . TRBV18 14 TRBJ2-7
CASSTHRGPAGYGYTF TGTGCCAGCAGTACCCACAGGGGCCCAGCGGGCTATGGCTACACCTTC . TRBD1 TRBV27 16 TRBJ1-2
CASSVGAESNQPQHF TGCGCCAGCAGTGTTGGGGCAGAGAGCAATCAGCCCCAGCATTTT once . TRBV10-2 15 TRBJ1-5
CASSAGTAYEQYF TGTGCCAGCAGTGCCGGGACAGCCTACGAGCAGTACTTC . TRBD1 TRBV27 13 TRBJ2-7
CASSESGREQYF TGTGCCAGCAGTGAGTCAGGGCGAGAGCAGTACTTC . . TRBV25-1 12 TRBJ2-7
CASSLEAGGPGEQYF TGTGCCAGCAGCTTAGAGGCGGGAGGGCCGGGGGAGCAGTACTTC . TRBD2 TRBV13 15 TRBJ2-7
CASSSKGLVSYEQYF TGTGCCAGCAGCTCAAAGGGACTAGTTTCTTACGAGCAGTACTTC . TRBD2 TRBV7-8 15 TRBJ2-7
CASSFYLQGSNYGYTF TGTGCCAGCAGCTTTTATCTCCAGGGCTCTAACTATGGCTACACCTTC . . TRBV7-2 16 TRBJ1-2
CASSEPPLSTGEDRQPQHF TGTGCCAGCAGTGAACCTCCGTTATCAACAGGGGAAGATCGTCAGCCCCAGCATTTT . TRBD1 TRBV2 19 TRBJ1-5
CASTRLAGDYNEQFF TGTGCCAGCACAAGACTAGCGGGCGATTACAATGAGCAGTTCTTC . TRBD2 TRBV9 15 TRBJ2-1
CASTLYGGPYNEQFF TGTGCCAGCACCTTATACGGGGGACCCTACAATGAGCAGTTCTTC . . TRBV6-6 15 TRBJ2-1
CASRRTSGTYEQYF TGTGCCAGCCGCCGGACTAGCGGAACTTACGAGCAGTACTTC . TRBD2 TRBV19 14 TRBJ2-7
CAWSVLMAGEQFF TGTGCCTGGAGTGTATTGATGGCGGGTGAGCAGTTCTTC few . TRBV30 13 TRBJ2-1
CASSPPTGLNEKLFF TGTGCCAGCTCACCACCGACAGGGCTTAATGAAAAACTGTTTTTT . TRBD1 TRBV18 15 TRBJ1-4
CASSQEIARSGANVLTF TGCGCCAGCAGCCAAGAGATAGCCCGTTCTGGGGCCAACGTCCTGACTTTC . . TRBV4-1 17 TRBJ2-6
CASRLGTGGREQYF TGCGCCAGCAGGCTCGGGACAGGGGGTCGCGAGCAGTACTTC . TRBD1 TRBV5-1 14 TRBJ2-7
CASRRSRREAFF TGTGCCAGCAGGCGAAGTCGACGGGAAGCTTTCTTT . . TRBV6-5 12 TRBJ1-1
CASRLQGSNEKLFF TGTGCCAGCAGGCTACAGGGGTCGAACGAAAAACTGTTTTTT . TRBD1 TRBV27 14 TRBJ1-4
CASENSSNQPQHF TGTGCCAGCGAGAACAGTTCCAATCAGCCCCAGCATTTT . . TRBV28 13 TRBJ1-5
CASSPSVGLYEQYF TGTGCCAGCAGTCCATCGGTGGGGCTGTACGAGCAGTACTTC . . TRBV28 14 TRBJ2-7